Below are 30 T cell receptor beta chains sequenced from a single sample in a study of OX40 agonist ivuxolimab in advanced cancers. Assay: immunoSEQ multiplex PCR; the TCRdb copy retains only in-frame clones and omits some. The sample includes under 70,000 clones, more than 85% seen only once; the top ten take around 8%. Source: CD4+ or CD8+ T cells sorted from blood, taken in a trial of the OX40 agonist ivuxolimab. The receptors were gathered from an adult with an advanced solid tumor such as melanoma, head and neck, liver or kidney cancer.

The genes are TRBV5-6 and TRBJ2-7; 9 nucleotides align to TRBD2. Trimming cost V 0 bases and J 5 bases; bases outside gene matches: 3. There are 14 residues in the CDR3. Germline assignment: CDR1 SGHDT and CDR2 YYEEEE. This CDR3 is CASSLGLAVDEQYF. The CDR3 DNA sequence: TGTGCCAGCAGCTTGGGACTAGCGGTGGACGAGCAGTACTTC.

About this clone: An end of the junction does not agree with germline; a read error may underlie this. The chain recombines TRBV10-3 with TRBJ1-6, with D possibly being TRBD1 (5 bases). From germline, CDR1 is ENHRY and CDR2 SYGVKD. This CDR3 region has 14 residues. For the CDR3, the DNA is TGTGCCATCAATGAGGGGACCTATAATTCACCCCTCCACTTT. It codes for CAINEGTYNSPLHF.

The V and J genes are TRBV7-2 and TRBJ2-7, with 7 bases fitting TRBD2. Germline CDR1 is SGHTA and CDR2 is FQGNSA. The CDR3 covers 15 residues. The ends lost 1 base at V and 2 bases at J; junction bases unmatched: 5. The CDR3 region has the DNA TGTGCCAGCAGCTTAGGCGGGGGAGTCGCCTACGAGCAGTACTTC. Translating it yields CASSLGGGVAYEQYF. The variable domain in full, completed from reference TRBV7-2 and TRBJ2-7, reads GAGVSQSPSNKVTEKGKDVELRCDPISGHTALYWYRQSLGQGLEFLIYFQGNSAPDKSGLPSDRFSAERTGGSVSTLTIQRTQQEDSAVYLCASSLGGGVAYEQYFGPGTRLTVT.

The V and J genes are TRBV11-2 and TRBJ2-7; TRBD2 might be the D (6 bases). Per germline, CDR1 SGHAT and CDR2 FQNNGV. The V end was cut by 1 base, the J end by 2 bases, with 9 bases between. This CDR3 contains 14 residues. Written as DNA, the CDR3 is TGTGCCAGCAGCTTAGGCGGGGACCCCTACGAGCAGTACTTC. Translated: CASSLGGDPYEQYF.

This clone was counted a single time. The V call is TRBV27, the J call TRBJ2-3; D gene ambiguous. Per germline, CDR1 MNHEY and CDR2 SMNVEV (reference sequence). With 1 base removed from V and 1 base from J, the gap between germline ends came to 15 bases. The CDR3 has 17 residues. The CDR3 loop reads CASSLLRDYSGTDTQYF. CDR3 nucleotides: TGTGCCAGCAGTTTATTGAGAGATTACAGCGGCACAGATACGCAGTATTTT.

V and J are TRBV29-1 and TRBJ2-2, with a possible D match to TRBD1 (6 bases). V gave up 6 bases and J gave up 1 base, with 6 bases separating them. The germline V gene has CDR1 SQVTM and CDR2 ANQGSEA. The CDR3 loop spans 12 amino acids. This CDR3 is CSVGQNTGELFF. The CDR3 DNA reads TGCAGCGTGGGACAGAACACCGGGGAGCTGTTTTTT.

The rearrangement joins TRBV2 to TRBJ2-7; 8 positions match TRBD2. The CDR3 sequence is 17 residues long. The V and J ends lost 0 bases and 0 bases, in that order; junction bases with no gene match: 7. CDR1 and CDR2 (germline): SNHLY, FYNNEI. The CDR3 loop is CASSEALSGKSSYEQYF. CDR3 sequence (DNA): TGTGCCAGCAGTGAAGCCCTTAGCGGGAAGAGCTCCTACGAGCAGTACTTC.

There are a few counts of this clone. V is TRBV7-2 and J is TRBJ2-7; 8 bases line up with TRBD1. J gave up 3 bases and V 7 bases, and 8 bases lay outside the gene matches. CDR1 and CDR2 from the germline V gene are SGHTA and FQGNSA. This CDR3 is 14 amino acids long. Here the CDR3 DNA reads TGTGCCAGCAATATGGAAACAGGGGGCTACGAGCAGTACTTC. This gives the protein CASNMETGGYEQYF. Full variable domain (remainder filled in from reference TRBV7-2 and TRBJ2-7): GAGVSQSPSNKVTEKGKDVELRCDPISGHTALYWYRQSLGQGLEFLIYFQGNSAPDKSGLPSDRFSAERTGGSVSTLTIQRTQQEDSAVYLCASNMETGGYEQYFGPGTRLTVT.

This clone was seen just once. The chain has TRBV6-4 and TRBJ2-3; 8 nucleotides match TRBD2. Germline V gene data show CDR1 as MRHNA and CDR2 as SNTAGT. V was clipped by 6 bases and J by 4 bases; unmatched bases: 9. The length of the CDR3 is 15 residues. As DNA, the CDR3 is TGTGCCAGCAGCCCTGGGCGGGAGGCATCAGATACGCAGTATTTT. As protein: CASSPGREASDTQYF.

This chain uses TRBV9 with TRBJ2-3, with TRBD1 identical over 7 bases. The CDR3 length is 15 residues. Looked up from germline, CDR1 is SGDLS and CDR2 is YYNGEE. V dropped 5 bases and J dropped 2; count of bases not matched to a gene: 8. The CDR3 DNA is TGTGCCAGCAGAGCCACAGGGGCCCCCACAGATACGCAGTATTTT. Protein sequence: CASRATGAPTDTQYF.

The rearrangement uses TRBV27 and TRBJ2-2, with D hard to call. V lost 3 bases to trimming and J lost 4 bases, with 9 bases between them. This CDR3 region has 14 residues. Per germline, CDR1 MNHEY and CDR2 SMNVEV (reference sequence). The CDR3 bases are TGTGCCAGCAGTTTCGGTATTGGCACCGGGGAGCTGTTTTTT. Protein product: CASSFGIGTGELFF.

The chain couples TRBV19 to TRBJ2-3; possibly TRBD1 or TRBD2 for D (5 bases each). The CDR3 spans 17 residues. V lost 5 bases and J lost 2, with 20 bases in between. The germline V gene has CDR1 LNHDA and CDR2 SQIVND (reference sequence). CDR3 region: CASSLSPGPSYTDTQYF. In DNA form, the CDR3 reads TGTGCCAGTAGTCTTTCCCCGGGACCGAGTTACACAGATACGCAGTATTTT.

The chain joins TRBV9 to TRBJ2-3, with 10 bases matching TRBD2. Germline loops: CDR1 SGDLS, CDR2 YYNGEE. CDR3 length equals 16 residues. After removal of 1 base from V and 3 bases from J, the junction contained 5 bases not matched to a gene. In DNA, the CDR3 is TGTGCCAGCAGCGTACCAGCGGGGGGGATGACAGATACGCAGTATTTT. Protein: CASSVPAGGMTDTQYF.

The rearrangement joins TRBV7-8 to TRBJ2-7, with no clear D. The germline V gene encodes CDR1 SGHVS and CDR2 FQNEAQ. V was trimmed by 1 base and J by 0 bases, leaving 19 bases between them. The CDR3 runs to 18 residues. CDR3 region: CASSLGFVGVETSYEQYF. CDR3 DNA sequence: TGTGCCAGCAGCTTAGGGTTTGTTGGGGTAGAGACCTCCTACGAGCAGTACTTC.

The V gene is TRBV10-3, the J gene TRBJ1-1, with D possibly matching TRBD1 (6 bases). Between the trimmed V and J ends, which lost 2 bases and 2 bases, there was a span of 12 bases. Germline loops: CDR1 ENHRY, CDR2 SYGVKD. This CDR3 region has 15 residues. DNA of the CDR3: TGTGCCATCAGTGAGCTCAACAGGGCCAACACTGAAGCTTTCTTT. Protein: CAISELNRANTEAFF.

V is TRBV7-9 and J is TRBJ2-3; 12 nucleotides match TRBD2. Germline V lookup: CDR1 SEHNR, CDR2 FQNEAQ (reference sequence). This CDR3 region has 16 residues. The V segment lost 7 bases and the J segment 0 bases; nucleotides outside the gene matches: 5. This CDR3 is CASIEGLAGSTDTQYF. DNA for the CDR3: TGTGCCAGCATCGAAGGACTAGCGGGGAGCACAGATACGCAGTATTTT.

This clone was recorded a few times. The genes are TRBV5-8 and TRBJ1-6; 9 positions agree with TRBD1. Trimming at V came to 3 bases and at J to 6 bases, leaving 1 base not matched to a gene. Germline assignment: CDR1 SGHTS and CDR2 YDEGEE. This CDR3 is 14 amino acids long. The CDR3 loop reads CASSSGQGNSPLHF. The CDR3 nucleotides read TGTGCCAGCAGCTCGGGACAGGGTAATTCACCCCTCCACTTT.

The chain uses TRBV6-1 and TRBJ2-3; D not resolved. The V and J ends lost 8 bases and 0 bases respectively, with 12 bases between them. The CDR3 is 14 amino acids. Germline V gives CDR1 MNHNS, CDR2 SASEGT. CDR3 amino acids: CASFRMTSTDTQYF. CDR3 bases: TGTGCCAGCTTCCGCATGACTAGCACAGATACGCAGTATTTT.

This rearrangement joins TRBV6-4 to TRBJ1-5, with 10 positions matching TRBD1. The germline V gene encodes CDR1 MRHNA and CDR2 SNTAGT. The CDR3 sequence is 15 residues long. The trim removed 7 bases at V and 6 bases at J, leaving 9 bases unmatched. The CDR3 nucleotides are TGTGCCAGCATTTATCGGGACAGGGGTCGTCAGCCCCAGCATTTT. Its translation: CASIYRDRGRQPQHF.

This rearrangement joins TRBV5-6 to TRBJ2-5; D ambiguous. Germline V gene sequence: CDR1 SGHDT, CDR2 YYEEEE. The CDR3 covers 13 residues. Between the trimmed V and J ends, which lost 0 bases and 4 bases, there was a span of 7 bases. In nucleotides, the CDR3 is TGTGCCAGCAGCTTGGAGAGGCCAGAGACCCAGTACTTC. Translated, it gives CASSLERPETQYF.

The V and J genes are TRBV29-1 and TRBJ2-7; 8 bases match TRBD1. The ends lost 6 bases at V and 4 bases at J; junction bases unmatched: 8. Germline V gene data show CDR1 as SQVTM and CDR2 as ANQGSEA. This CDR3 is built from 13 residues. CDR3 DNA: TGCAGCGTCGCAGAAACAGGGGGGTACGAGCAGTACTTC. Amino acids: CSVAETGGYEQYF.

The chain couples TRBV5-1 to TRBJ2-7; tentatively, D is TRBD2 (5 bases). With 3 bases removed from V and 2 bases from J, the gap between germline ends came to 9 bases. There are 13 residues in the CDR3. CDR1 is SGHRS, CDR2 YFSETQ, per germline. The CDR3 sequence: CASSSAGAYEQYF. Here the CDR3 DNA reads TGCGCCAGCAGCTCCGCCGGGGCCTACGAGCAGTACTTC.

This clone showed up just once. This chain connects TRBV9 to TRBJ2-6; 8 bases match TRBD1. The germline V gene has CDR1 SGDLS and CDR2 YYNGEE. This CDR3 comprises 17 residues. The V gene end was trimmed by 4 bases and the J gene end by 0 bases; junction bases not matched to a gene: 6. The CDR3, as DNA: TGTGCCAGCAGCTTGGGGACAGGACTCTCTGGGGCCAACGTCCTGACTTTC. Translating gives CASSLGTGLSGANVLTF.

This chain links TRBV9 with TRBJ1-1; 8 bases agree with TRBD1. V was clipped by 2 bases and J by 5 bases; unmatched bases: 11. CDR1 SGDLS and CDR2 YYNGEE come from the germline V gene. The CDR3 runs to 16 residues. CDR3 coding DNA: TGTGCCAGCAGCGTCTCGAGCCGGACAGGGCAGACTGAAGCTTTCTTT. The encoded protein is CASSVSSRTGQTEAFF.

V usage is TRBV27 and J usage is TRBJ2-3, with D hard to call. The CDR3 contains 14 residues. The germline V gene has CDR1 MNHEY and CDR2 SMNVEV (reference sequence). Trimming stripped 3 bases from V and 5 bases from J, with 12 bases between. In nucleotides, the CDR3 is TGTGCCAGCAGTTTTCGGCCTGATGGAGATACGCAGTATTTT. It yields the protein CASSFRPDGDTQYF.

A remark on this clone: Other nucleotide sequences in the sample specify the same CDR3. The chain couples TRBV6-5 to TRBJ1-5, with D perhaps TRBD1 (5 bases). Trimming removed 2 bases at V and 4 bases at J, with 9 bases between. Germline V gene data show CDR1 as MNHEY and CDR2 as SVGAGI. The CDR3 extends over 14 amino acids. CDR3 region: CASSYGEGNQPQHF. CDR3 DNA: TGTGCCAGCAGTTACGGTGAGGGGAATCAGCCCCAGCATTTT.

V is TRBV19 and J is TRBJ2-1, with D unresolved. V was pared by 3 bases and J by 0 bases, with 15 bases between. The CDR3 has 17 amino acids. CDR1 is LNHDA and CDR2 is SQIVND in the germline V gene (reference sequence). In DNA, the CDR3 is TGTGCCAGTAGTATTGTGTCGCTAGTCAGCTCCTACAATGAGCAGTTCTTC. Protein product: CASSIVSLVSSYNEQFF.

The chain recombines TRBV13 with TRBJ2-6; D may correspond to TRBD1 or TRBD2 (5 bases each). Trimming left V 5 bases short and J 0 bases short, with 14 bases between. There are 17 residues in the CDR3. CDR1 and CDR2 (germline): PRHDT, FYEKMQ (reference sequence). In nucleotides, the CDR3 is TGTGCCAGCAGCCCCGGGACGATCAGCTCTGGGGCCAACGTCCTGACTTTC. Amino acid sequence: CASSPGTISSGANVLTF.

The rearrangement links TRBV27 to TRBJ1-1; TRBD1 is a possible D gene (6 bases). V lost 3 bases and J 11 bases, leaving 13 bases between the germline ends. The CDR3 length is 12 residues. Germline loops: CDR1 MNHEY, CDR2 SMNVEV (reference sequence). The CDR3 bases are TGTGCCAGCAGTTTCTTACAGGGAGACGCTTTCTTT. Translation: CASSFLQGDAFF.

The chain carries TRBV7-2 and TRBJ2-7, with unresolved D. Trimming left V 3 bases short and J 6 bases short, with 12 bases between. The CDR3 consists of 13 residues. Germline V gene lookup returns CDR1 SGHTA and CDR2 FQGNSA. The CDR3 is CASSLGSDGEQYF. CDR3 nucleotide sequence: TGTGCCAGCAGCTTGGGCTCTGACGGCGAGCAGTACTTC. The full variable domain, completed using reference TRBV7-2 and TRBJ2-7, is GAGVSQSPSNKVTEKGKDVELRCDPISGHTALYWYRQSLGQGLEFLIYFQGNSAPDKSGLPSDRFSAERTGGSVSTLTIQRTQQEDSAVYLCASSLGSDGEQYFGPGTRLTVT.